This record concerns one TCR beta chain sequence. The antigen remains unidentified. Cells sorted by CD45RO/CCR7/CD25/CD127/CD95/CD27 comprised CD4+ naive, central memory, regulatory and stem cell-like memory cells. This sample was taken from a study of beta chain features in type 1 diabetes. Study-wide results and limits: Insertions were fewer and deletions more numerous at VDJ junctions in type 1 diabetes patients. When Type 1 diabetes patients were examined, their TCRB CDR3s proved moderately but significantly shorter in all four CD4+ subsets.

The investigators reverse transcribed all of the isolated RNA, so they sequenced expressed TCRB transcripts. TCRdb's copy holds only in-frame clones and misses some; the assay was immunoSEQ multiplex PCR. The data hold 600,000 or so clones, with roughly 12% observed a single time. The TCR originated in a man aged 30-40 years with type 1 diabetes. The sample taken for sequencing was naive CD4+ T cells from blood.

The CDR3, as DNA: TGCGCCAGCAGCCTAACCGGGACGCCCTCTGGGGCCAACGTCCTGACTTTC. This codes for CASSLTGTPSGANVLTF. V gene TRBV5-1 combines with J gene TRBJ2-6; D may correspond to TRBD1 or TRBD2 (5 bases each). This CDR3 comprises 17 residues. The V gene's germline CDR1 is SGHRS and CDR2 YFSETQ. V was trimmed by 4 bases and J by 0 bases, leaving 14 bases between them.